These 15 T cell receptor beta chains share one sample of origin, sequenced in a study of graft-versus-host responses after intestinal transplantation. Data came from immunoSEQ multiplex PCR; TCRdb stores just in-frame clones and leaves some out. The sample holds about 86,000 clones, about nine tenths seen once. These receptors are not linked to any known antigen. The sequenced sample was unstimulated CD4+ T cells sorted from spleen or lymph node cells, obtained before transplant. The receptors derive from a human donor who was the organ donor for an intestinal transplant.

Remarks on this clone: The sample contains more than one DNA sequence encoding this CDR3. The rearrangement links TRBV6-1 to TRBJ1-5; possibly TRBD1 for D (6 bases). CDR3 length: 14 residues. Germline values: CDR1 MNHNS, CDR2 SASEGT. The V gene lost 3 bases and the J gene lost 4 bases, with 10 bases spanning the gap. The CDR3 reads CASSEQGFNQPQHF. CDR3 in DNA: TGTGCCAGCAGTGAGCAGGGGTTTAATCAGCCCCAGCATTTT.

The V gene is TRBV7-2, the J gene TRBJ2-1; 10 bases fit TRBD1. The CDR3 is made up of 16 amino acids. J was trimmed by 4 bases and V by 1 base; bases with no gene match: 4. Per the germline V gene, CDR1 is SGHTA and CDR2 is FQGNSA. CDR3 loop: CASSLVRDRGYNEQFF. CDR3 nucleotide sequence: TGTGCCAGCAGCTTAGTGCGGGACAGGGGTTACAATGAGCAGTTCTTC. Looking up the rest from reference TRBV7-2 and TRBJ2-1 gives the full variable domain: GAGVSQSPSNKVTEKGKDVELRCDPISGHTALYWYRQSLGQGLEFLIYFQGNSAPDKSGLPSDRFSAERTGGSVSTLTIQRTQQEDSAVYLCASSLVRDRGYNEQFFGPGTRLTVL.

The rearrangement links TRBV13 to TRBJ1-3; D not certain. With 0 bases removed from V and 3 bases from J, the gap between germline ends came to 12 bases. Germline CDR1 is PRHDT and CDR2 is FYEKMQ (reference sequence). CDR3 length: 16 residues. The CDR3 DNA sequence: TGTGCCAGCAGCTTAGGGCCGGGAAGAAATGGAAACACCATATATTTT. Its translation is CASSLGPGRNGNTIYF.

This chain links TRBV20-1 with TRBJ2-5, with 8 bases fitting TRBD2. The V gene end was trimmed by 6 bases and the J gene end by 9 bases; junction bases not matched to a gene: 6. The CDR3 totals 11 residues. CDR1 DFQATT and CDR2 SNEGSKA come from the germline V gene (reference sequence). CDR3: CSARDGRAQYF. CDR3 nucleotide sequence: TGCAGTGCCCGGGACGGGAGGGCCCAGTACTTC.

This clone was picked up a small number of times. The genes are TRBV7-2 and TRBJ2-2, with D possibly TRBD1 on 5 matching bases. The CDR3 consists of 15 residues. Germline V gene sequence: CDR1 SGHTA, CDR2 FQGNSA. The ends were cut back, 5 bases at V and 6 bases at J, with 16 bases in the middle. CDR3 coding DNA: TGTGCCAGCAGCCCCTCTCCAGGGTGGGCCGGGGAGCTGTTTTTT. The encoded protein is CASSPSPGWAGELFF.

In its sample, this clone was seen once. The chain has TRBV30 and TRBJ2-5; 13 bases align to TRBD2. Germline V gene sequence: CDR1 GTSNPN, CDR2 SVGIG (reference sequence). CDR3 size: 14 residues. The J segment lost 5 bases and the V segment lost 3 bases, leaving 3 bases of the junction unmatched. CDR3 bases: TGTGCCTGGAGACTAGCGGGGGGGGCGGAGACCCAGTACTTC. It encodes CAWRLAGGAETQYF.

The chain links TRBV5-6 to TRBJ2-7; D may be TRBD1 (5 bases). Germline CDR1 and CDR2: SGHDT and YYEEEE. Trimming left V 4 bases short and J 2 bases short, with 7 bases between. The CDR3 length is 12 residues. The CDR3 here is CASSGATYEQYF. As DNA, the CDR3 is TGTGCCAGCAGCGGGGCAACCTACGAGCAGTACTTC.

This clone was observed a single time. The gene calls are TRBV5-1 and TRBJ1-4, with D hard to call. Germline V gene data show CDR1 as SGHRS and CDR2 as YFSETQ. V was clipped by 3 bases and J by 5 bases, with 14 bases between them. The length of the CDR3 is 15 residues. The CDR3 nucleotides read TGCGCCAGCAGCTGGAAGGGAGGCAAAAATGAAAAACTGTTTTTT. Amino acids: CASSWKGGKNEKLFF.

The chain joins TRBV6-5 to TRBJ2-1; 8 nucleotides agree with TRBD1. V shed 5 bases, J shed 4 bases, and the junction held 7 bases outside the gene matches. Germline assignment: CDR1 MNHEY and CDR2 SVGAGI. CDR3 length: 15 residues. For the CDR3, the DNA is TGTGCCAGCAGTCAAGGACAGGGAGCGTACAATGAGCAGTTCTTC. This sequence encodes CASSQGQGAYNEQFF.

The rearrangement links TRBV13 to TRBJ1-5; no clear D gene. The V and J ends lost 3 bases and 9 bases respectively, with 9 bases between them. Germline CDR1 and CDR2: PRHDT and FYEKMQ (reference sequence). The CDR3 consists of 12 residues. CDR3 bases: TGTGCCAGCAGCTTCAGCCTAGGGCCCCAGCATTTT. Translated: CASSFSLGPQHF.

V usage is TRBV7-2 and J usage is TRBJ2-4, with 8 positions matching TRBD2. Germline CDR1 and CDR2: SGHTA and FQGNSA. This CDR3 is built from 16 residues. V lost 3 bases to trimming and J lost 6 bases; unmatched junction nucleotides: 10. In DNA form, the CDR3 reads TGTGCCAGCAGCTTGCAACGGGAGGGCCGTCGAAACATTCAGTACTTC. Translation gives CASSLQREGRRNIQYF.

The chain has TRBV28 and TRBJ1-2; D is possibly TRBD1 (6 bases). Trimming removed 7 bases from V and 5 bases from J, with 11 bases in between. This CDR3 comprises 12 residues. CDR1 is MDHEN, CDR2 SYDVKM, per germline. For the CDR3, the DNA is TGTGCCAGCACTCAGGGGAGATATGGCTACACCTTC. The encoded protein is CASTQGRYGYTF.

This rearrangement joins TRBV5-4 to TRBJ2-5; 15 positions match TRBD2. The CDR3 extends over 16 amino acids. Germline lookup yields CDR1 SGHNT and CDR2 YYREEE (reference sequence). Unmatched junction bases numbered 5, after V lost 4 bases and J lost 4 bases. The CDR3 here is CASSPGLAGGRETQYF. Here the CDR3 DNA reads TGTGCCAGCAGCCCTGGACTAGCGGGGGGGCGAGAGACCCAGTACTTC.

The chain carries TRBV7-3 and TRBJ2-6; 11 positions match TRBD1. The J segment lost 1 base and the V segment lost 2 bases, leaving 4 bases of the junction unmatched. The CDR3 sequence is 18 residues long. Germline V gene sequence: CDR1 SGHTA, CDR2 FQGTGA. The CDR3 spells CASSLRGTGGSGANVLTF. DNA of the CDR3: TGTGCCAGCAGCTTACGGGGGACAGGGGGGTCTGGGGCCAACGTCCTGACTTTC.

This chain links TRBV6-1 with TRBJ2-3; TRBD1 aligns across 8 bases. Trimming at V came to 9 bases and at J to 4 bases, leaving 6 bases not matched to a gene. The germline CDR1 and CDR2 sequences are MNHNS and SASEGT. This CDR3 contains 13 residues. CDR3 in DNA: TGTGCCAGTCTACAGGGGGAGGCAGATACGCAGTATTTT. Protein product: CASLQGEADTQYF.